The next 26 T cell receptor beta chains were all read from a single sample in a study of response to subunit inactivated influenza vaccine. MiXCR, run by TCRdb on the RT-PCR reads, gives a single entry per CDR3 protein. Found here are more than 450,000 distinct CDR3 sequences, roughly 12% of them singletons; the top ten hold roughly 10%. The sample here was PBMCs from blood, taken on the day of vaccination. The source is a man aged 50 or older who received an inactivated influenza vaccine.

This clonotype was observed many times. The chain combines TRBV6-5 with TRBJ2-1; D remains unclear. The CDR3 runs 12 residues. V was clipped by 5 bases and J by 7 bases, with 9 bases between them. Per germline, CDR1 MNHEY and CDR2 SVGAGI. CDR3 nucleotide sequence: TGTGCCAGCAGTGCGGCCGGTAATGAGCAGTTCTTC. This translates into CASSAAGNEQFF.

This clonotype has only a few counts. J is TRBJ2-1 and V is TRBV20-1; TRBD2 aligns across 14 bases. Unmatched junction bases numbered 15, after V lost 3 bases and J lost 8 bases. Germline V lookup: CDR1 DFQATT, CDR2 SNEGSKA (reference sequence). The CDR3 is made up of 18 amino acids. The DNA for the CDR3 is TGCAGTGCTAGTTTTGTGGCCGGGACTAGCGGGAGTAGCTATGAGCAGTTCTTC. This gives the protein CSASFVAGTSGSSYEQFF.

This clonotype was seen ten or more times. The rearrangement links TRBV12-3 or TRBV12-4 to TRBJ1-5, with D unclear. CDR3 length: 16 amino acids. Deletions cut 1 base from V and 0 bases from J, with 10 bases between. CDR3 residues: CASSLEGIDSNQPQHF. For the CDR3, the DNA is TGTGCCAGCAGTTTAGAGGGCATCGATAGCAATCAGCCCCAGCATTTT.

This clonotype was seen only a few times. This chain uses TRBV28 with TRBJ2-1; D not resolved. In germline, CDR1 is MDHEN, CDR2 SYDVKM. CDR3 length equals 13 residues. V was cut by 5 bases and J by 3 bases, with 8 bases left in between. This CDR3 reads CASSPWRYNEQFF. CDR3 DNA: TGTGCCAGCAGTCCCTGGCGCTACAATGAGCAGTTCTTC.

This clonotype was observed a few times. V is TRBV20-1 and J is TRBJ2-2; 9 nucleotides align to TRBD2. Germline CDR1 reads DFQATT; CDR2 reads SNEGSKA (reference sequence). The CDR3 is 15 amino acids. V lost 1 base and J lost 6; bases outside the gene matches: 6. Here the CDR3 DNA reads TGCAGTGCTAGAGTGGGCGGGAGGGTTTCCGGGGAGCTGTTTTTT. Translation: CSARVGGRVSGELFF.

This clonotype was counted only a few times. The rearrangement links TRBV7-9 to TRBJ2-1; no clear D. Germline CDR1 is SEHNR and CDR2 is FQNEAQ (reference sequence). CDR3 length: 12 amino acids. V was shortened by 5 bases and J by 15 bases, with 17 bases between the two germline ends. The CDR3 spells CASSPLAFVGFF. CDR3 nucleotides: TGTGCCAGCAGCCCCTTGGCATTTGTAGGGTTCTTC.

This clonotype has at least ten counts. This chain uses TRBV6-5 with TRBJ2-2; TRBD1 might be the D (5 bases). The CDR3 length is 14 residues. Trimming left V 4 bases short and J 2 bases short, with 8 bases between. Looked up from germline, CDR1 is MNHEY and CDR2 is SVGAGI. In DNA form, the CDR3 reads TGTGCCAGCAGTTCCAGGGTAAACACCGGGGAGCTGTTTTTT. Translation gives CASSSRVNTGELFF.

This clonotype turned up a few times. The J gene is TRBJ2-7, the V gene TRBV11-2; 9 bases line up with TRBD1. V gave up 3 bases and J gave up 7 bases; unmatched junction bases: 4. The CDR3 length is 13 residues. Germline assignment: CDR1 SGHAT and CDR2 FQNNGV. The DNA for the CDR3 is TGTGCCAGCAGCTTTAACAGGGGGCTGGAGCAGTACTTC. Amino acid sequence: CASSFNRGLEQYF.

The table lists this clonotype with a few counts. The V call is TRBV7-8, the J call TRBJ2-7; 8 bases are a match to TRBD1. Trimming cost V 2 bases and J 7 bases; bases outside gene matches: 10. CDR1 and CDR2 from the germline V gene are SGHVS and FQNEAQ. The CDR3 spans 15 residues. The CDR3 nucleotides are TGTGCCAGCAGCTTAAGCTATCAGGGGGCCCGAGAGCAGTACTTC. Protein sequence: CASSLSYQGAREQYF.

The chain couples TRBV12-3 or TRBV12-4 to TRBJ2-3; 8 positions match TRBD2. This CDR3 comprises 15 residues. The trim removed 5 bases at V and 4 bases at J, leaving 8 bases unmatched. The CDR3 DNA reads as TGTGCCAGCAGTCCGAGCGGGAGAGTCCCAGATACGCAGTATTTT. The encoded protein is CASSPSGRVPDTQYF.

This clonotype came up a few times. V usage is TRBV20-1 and J usage is TRBJ2-7; D is unclear. The germline V gene has CDR1 DFQATT and CDR2 SNEGSKA (reference sequence). V lost 3 bases and J 0 bases, leaving 9 bases between the germline ends. This CDR3 has 13 residues. DNA of the CDR3: TGCAGTGCTAGGCGCCAGAGCTCCTACGAGCAGTACTTC. It encodes CSARRQSSYEQYF.

This clonotype was detected ten times or more. The chain carries TRBV12-3 or TRBV12-4 and TRBJ1-2; 10 nucleotides align to TRBD1. V trimming: 4 bases; J trimming: 5 bases; junction bases outside the gene matches: 4. The CDR3 length is 14 residues. The CDR3 bases are TGTGCCAGCAGTTCGACAGGGGGCCTATATGGCTACACCTTC. It translates to CASSSTGGLYGYTF.

This rearrangement joins TRBV20-1 to TRBJ2-2; no firm D call. This CDR3 is 13 amino acids long. V shed 3 bases and J shed 8 bases, with 13 bases lying between them. Germline lookup yields CDR1 DFQATT and CDR2 SNEGSKA (reference sequence). CDR3 nucleotides: TGCAGTGCTAGTTTCCCCTTTGGGGGGGAGCTGTTTTTT. Translation gives CSASFPFGGELFF.

This clonotype was seen a handful of times. The chain carries TRBV9 and TRBJ2-1, with 8 bases aligning to TRBD2. The CDR3 has 18 residues. V shed 4 bases and J 0 bases; nucleotides not matched to a gene: 12. Germline V CDR1 and CDR2: SGDLS, YYNGEE. DNA of the CDR3: TGTGCCAGCAGCCAAGATCCTAGCGGGCAAAGCTCCTACAATGAGCAGTTCTTC. It is translated as CASSQDPSGQSSYNEQFF.

The CDR3 bases are TGTGCCAGCAGCTCCCTCGGGGCGGGAGGAACAGATACGCAGTATTTT. Translating gives CASSSLGAGGTDTQYF. The chain is built from TRBV28 and TRBJ2-3, with TRBD2 matching 8 bases. The CDR3 is 16 amino acids. Losses at the gene ends were 6 bases for V and 3 bases for J; bases not matched to a gene: 11. Looked up from germline, CDR1 is MDHEN and CDR2 is SYDVKM.

Only a few counts were recorded for this clonotype. This chain links TRBV9 with TRBJ2-5; D not resolved. Germline assignment: CDR1 SGDLS and CDR2 YYNGEE. This CDR3 is built from 13 residues. Trimming cost V 2 bases and J 10 bases, with 15 bases left between them. CDR3 amino acids: CASSVVDVDVQYF. For the CDR3, the DNA is TGTGCCAGCAGCGTTGTGGACGTAGATGTCCAGTACTTC.

This clonotype was observed at least ten times. V and J are TRBV10-3 and TRBJ2-3, with 11 bases aligning to TRBD2. With 4 bases clipped from V and 2 bases from J, the junction kept 8 bases outside the gene matches. Germline V gene data show CDR1 as ENHRY and CDR2 as SYGVKD. The CDR3 is 17 residues long. The CDR3 DNA follows: TGTGCCATCAGTGGTGTTGGGACTAGCGGACACACAGATACGCAGTATTTT. Encoded protein: CAISGVGTSGHTDTQYF.

V and J are TRBV11-2 and TRBJ2-2; D gene ambiguous. V was cut by 2 bases and J by 6 bases, with 7 bases left in between. The germline CDR1 and CDR2 sequences are SGHAT and FQNNGV. This CDR3 is built from 13 residues. The CDR3 DNA is TGTGCCAGCAGCTTAATTGTCGCCGGGGAGCTGTTTTTT. Residues: CASSLIVAGELFF.

In this sample, this clonotype turned up a few times. The V call is TRBV30, the J call TRBJ2-2; 13 bases map to TRBD2. The V gene's germline CDR1 is GTSNPN and CDR2 SVGIG (reference sequence). V was pared by 1 base and J by 3 bases, with 2 bases of the junction left unmatched. The CDR3 totals 16 residues. CDR3 in amino acids: CAWSGLAGGHTGELFF. The CDR3 coding sequence is TGTGCCTGGAGTGGACTAGCGGGGGGCCACACCGGGGAGCTGTTTTTT.

This clonotype turned up a few times. The V gene is TRBV6-5, the J gene TRBJ2-1; D possibly corresponds to TRBD1 (6 bases). Germline CDR1 is MNHEY and CDR2 is SVGAGI. The CDR3 has 16 amino acids. V lost 4 bases and J lost 0, with 13 bases in between. The CDR3 is CASSWTTGSSYNEQFF. The CDR3 bases are TGTGCCAGCAGTTGGACAACAGGGAGCTCCTACAATGAGCAGTTCTTC.

Many counts were recorded for this clonotype. In DNA, the CDR3 is TGTGCCAGCAGTCCCATCTCGACAGGGGGGTACGAGCAGTACTTC. It yields the protein CASSPISTGGYEQYF. The chain couples TRBV28 to TRBJ2-7; 9 bases align to TRBD1. Germline V gene sequence: CDR1 MDHEN, CDR2 SYDVKM. This CDR3 is built from 15 residues. Unmatched junction bases numbered 9, after V lost 5 bases and J lost 4 bases.

This clonotype was seen many times. The chain joins TRBV4-1 to TRBJ2-7, with D possibly matching TRBD1 (6 bases). CDR1 is MGHRA and CDR2 is YSYEKL in the germline V gene. V gave up 6 bases and J gave up 5 bases, with 14 bases separating them. The length of the CDR3 is 13 residues. The CDR3 loop is CASSSQGSHEQYF. CDR3 bases: TGCGCCAGCAGTTCACAGGGTAGCCACGAGCAGTACTTC.

This clonotype was picked up a small number of times. The chain recombines TRBV6-1 with TRBJ2-7; TRBD2 agrees at 9 bases. In germline, CDR1 is MNHNS, CDR2 SASEGT. The V gene end was trimmed by 4 bases and the J gene end by 1 base; junction bases not matched to a gene: 5. This CDR3 contains 15 residues. The CDR3 is CASSGPSGTSYEQYF. CDR3 nucleotides: TGTGCCAGCAGTGGGCCTAGCGGGACTTCCTACGAGCAGTACTTC.

The gene calls are TRBV24-1 and TRBJ2-1; tentatively, D is TRBD2 (6 bases). The CDR3 has 13 amino acids. V was trimmed by 8 bases and J by 5 bases, leaving 12 bases between them. Germline values: CDR1 KGHDR, CDR2 SFDVKD. CDR3 residues: CATNRGSDNEQFF. CDR3 DNA sequence: TGTGCCACCAACCGGGGGTCCGACAATGAGCAGTTCTTC.

CDR3 nucleotides: TGTGCCAGCAGCTTCAAGGGCTGGGACACTGAAGCTTTCTTT. This translates into CASSFKGWDTEAFF. The V call is TRBV7-2, the J call TRBJ1-1; D uncertain. The V and J ends lost 3 bases and 3 bases respectively, with 11 bases between them. Germline lookup yields CDR1 SGHTA and CDR2 FQGNSA. The CDR3 runs 14 residues.

This clonotype turned up a few times. V and J are TRBV27 and TRBJ2-1; TRBD2 matches 7 bases. Germline-derived CDR1 and CDR2 are MNHEY and SMNVEV (reference sequence). Unmatched junction bases numbered 11, after V lost 6 bases and J lost 3 bases. There are 16 residues in the CDR3. The chain's CDR3 is CASSSSGNTHYNEQFF. The CDR3 nucleotides read TGTGCCAGCAGCTCTAGCGGAAATACTCACTACAATGAGCAGTTCTTC.